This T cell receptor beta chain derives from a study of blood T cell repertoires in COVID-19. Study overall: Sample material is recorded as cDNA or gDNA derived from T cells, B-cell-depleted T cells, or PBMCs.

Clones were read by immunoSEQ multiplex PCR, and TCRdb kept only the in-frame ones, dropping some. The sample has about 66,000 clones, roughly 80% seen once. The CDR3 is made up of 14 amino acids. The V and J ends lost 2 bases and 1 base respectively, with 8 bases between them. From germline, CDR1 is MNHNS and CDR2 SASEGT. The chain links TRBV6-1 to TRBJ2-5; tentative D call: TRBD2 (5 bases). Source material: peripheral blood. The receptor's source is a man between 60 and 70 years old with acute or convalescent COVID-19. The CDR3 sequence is CASSEWRPQETQYF. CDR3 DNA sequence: TGTGCCAGCAGTGAATGGAGGCCCCAAGAGACCCAGTACTTC.